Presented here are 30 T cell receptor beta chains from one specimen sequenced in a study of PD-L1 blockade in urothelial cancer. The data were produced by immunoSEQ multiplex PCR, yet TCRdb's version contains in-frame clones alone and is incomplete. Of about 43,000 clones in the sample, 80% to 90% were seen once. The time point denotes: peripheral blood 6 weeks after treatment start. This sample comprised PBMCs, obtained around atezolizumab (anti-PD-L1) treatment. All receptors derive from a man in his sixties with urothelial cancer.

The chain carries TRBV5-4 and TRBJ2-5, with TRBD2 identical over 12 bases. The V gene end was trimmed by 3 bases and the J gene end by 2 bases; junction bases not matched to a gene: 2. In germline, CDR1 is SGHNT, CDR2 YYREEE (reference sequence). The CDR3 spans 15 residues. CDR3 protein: CASSSSGGAQETQYF. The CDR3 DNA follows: TGTGCCAGCAGCTCTAGCGGGGGGGCGCAAGAGACCCAGTACTTC.

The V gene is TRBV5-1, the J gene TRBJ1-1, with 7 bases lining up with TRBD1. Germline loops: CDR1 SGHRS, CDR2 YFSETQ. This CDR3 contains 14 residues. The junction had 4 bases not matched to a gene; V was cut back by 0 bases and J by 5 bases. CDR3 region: CASSLEGAKTEAFF. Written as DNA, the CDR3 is TGCGCCAGCAGCTTGGAGGGGGCTAAGACTGAAGCTTTCTTT. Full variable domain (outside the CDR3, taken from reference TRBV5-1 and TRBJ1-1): KAGVTQTPRYLIKTRGQQVTLSCSPISGHRSVSWYQQTPGQGLQFLFEYFSETQRNKGNFPGRFSGRQFSNSRSEMNVSTLELGDSALYLCASSLEGAKTEAFFGQGTRLTVV.

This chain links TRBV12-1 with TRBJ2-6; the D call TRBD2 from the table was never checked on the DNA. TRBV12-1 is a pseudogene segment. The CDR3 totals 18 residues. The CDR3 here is CASSSRNTGSSGANVLTF. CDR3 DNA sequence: TGTGCCAGCAGCTCCCGGAATACCGGGTCCTCTGGGGCCAACGTCCTGACTTTC.

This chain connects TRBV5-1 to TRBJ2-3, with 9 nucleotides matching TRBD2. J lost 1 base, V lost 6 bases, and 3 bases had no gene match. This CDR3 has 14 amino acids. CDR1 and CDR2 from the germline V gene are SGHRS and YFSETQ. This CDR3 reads CASTRLAGTDTQYF. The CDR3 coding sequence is TGCGCCAGCACCCGACTAGCGGGCACAGATACGCAGTATTTT.

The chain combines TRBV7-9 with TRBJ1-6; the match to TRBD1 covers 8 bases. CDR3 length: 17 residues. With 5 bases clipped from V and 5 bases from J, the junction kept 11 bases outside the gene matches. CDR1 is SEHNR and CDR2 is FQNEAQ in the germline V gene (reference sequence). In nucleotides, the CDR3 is TGTGCCAGCAGCCCTAGACAGGGGACTCCGAATAATTCACCCCTCCACTTT. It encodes CASSPRQGTPNNSPLHF.

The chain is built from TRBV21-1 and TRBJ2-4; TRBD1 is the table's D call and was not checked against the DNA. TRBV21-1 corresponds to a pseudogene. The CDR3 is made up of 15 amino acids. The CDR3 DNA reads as TGTGCCAGCATATGGTGGAAGGACAGGAAAAACATTCAGTACTTC. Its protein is CASIWWKDRKNIQYF.

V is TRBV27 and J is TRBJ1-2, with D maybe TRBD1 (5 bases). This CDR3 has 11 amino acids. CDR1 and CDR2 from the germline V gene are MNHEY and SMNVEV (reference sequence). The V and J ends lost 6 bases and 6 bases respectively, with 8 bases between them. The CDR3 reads CASRTVNGYTF. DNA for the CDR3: TGTGCCAGCAGGACAGTCAATGGCTACACCTTC.

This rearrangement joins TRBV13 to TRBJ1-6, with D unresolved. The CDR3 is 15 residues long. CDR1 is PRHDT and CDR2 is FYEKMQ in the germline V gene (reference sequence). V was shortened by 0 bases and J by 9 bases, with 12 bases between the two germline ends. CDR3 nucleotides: TGTGCCAGCAGCTTAGGCGCGGGAGTTGGTTCACCCCTCCACTTT. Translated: CASSLGAGVGSPLHF. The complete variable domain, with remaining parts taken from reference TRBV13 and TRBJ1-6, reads AAGVIQSPRHLIKEKRETATLKCYPIPRHDTVYWYQQGPGQDPQFLISFYEKMQSDKGSIPDRFSAQQFSDYHSELNMSSLELGDSALYFCASSLGAGVGSPLHFGNGTRLTVT.

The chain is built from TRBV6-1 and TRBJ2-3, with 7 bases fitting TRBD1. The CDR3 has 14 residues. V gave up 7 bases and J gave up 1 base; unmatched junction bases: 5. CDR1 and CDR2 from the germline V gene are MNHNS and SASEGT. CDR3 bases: TGTGCCAGCACGAACAGGGGACGCACAGATACGCAGTATTTT. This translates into CASTNRGRTDTQYF.

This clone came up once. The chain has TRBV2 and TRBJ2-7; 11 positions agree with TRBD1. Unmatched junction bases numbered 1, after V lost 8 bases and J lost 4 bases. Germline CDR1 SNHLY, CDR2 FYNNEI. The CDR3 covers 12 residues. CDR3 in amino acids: CASRDRGYEQYF. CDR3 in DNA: TGTGCCAGCCGGGACAGGGGGTACGAGCAGTACTTC.

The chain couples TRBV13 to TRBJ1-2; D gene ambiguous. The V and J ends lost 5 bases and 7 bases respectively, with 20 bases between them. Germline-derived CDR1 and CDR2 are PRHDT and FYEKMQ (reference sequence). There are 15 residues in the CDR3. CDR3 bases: TGTGCCAGCAGCATCAGGACCTACTCGCGGGGTGGCTACACCTTC. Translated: CASSIRTYSRGGYTF.

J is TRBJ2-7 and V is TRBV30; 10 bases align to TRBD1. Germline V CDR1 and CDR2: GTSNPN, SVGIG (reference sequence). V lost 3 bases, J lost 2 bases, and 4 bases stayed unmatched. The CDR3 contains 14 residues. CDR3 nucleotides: TGTGCCTGGAGCAGGGACAGGGGACCCTACGAGCAGTACTTC. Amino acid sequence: CAWSRDRGPYEQYF.

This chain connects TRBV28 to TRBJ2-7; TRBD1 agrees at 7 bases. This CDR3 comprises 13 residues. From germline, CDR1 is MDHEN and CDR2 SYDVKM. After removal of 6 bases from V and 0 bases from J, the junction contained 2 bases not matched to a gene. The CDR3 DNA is TGTGCCAGCAGACGGACAGGCTCCTACGAGCAGTACTTC. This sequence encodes CASRRTGSYEQYF.

CDR3 residues: CASSLELAGKATQYF. CDR3 in DNA: TGTGCCAGCAGTTTAGAACTAGCGGGGAAAGCTACGCAGTATTTT. The rearrangement links TRBV28 to TRBJ2-3, with 10 nucleotides matching TRBD2. The CDR3 is made up of 15 amino acids. The J segment lost 8 bases and the V segment lost 2 bases, leaving 7 bases of the junction unmatched. CDR1 and CDR2 (germline): MDHEN, SYDVKM.

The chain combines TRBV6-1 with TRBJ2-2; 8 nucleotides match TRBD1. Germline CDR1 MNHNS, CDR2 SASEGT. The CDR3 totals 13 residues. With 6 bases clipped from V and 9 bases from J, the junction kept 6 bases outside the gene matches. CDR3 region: CASRDPGGRELFF. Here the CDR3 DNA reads TGTGCCAGCAGAGACCCAGGGGGCAGGGAGCTGTTTTTT.

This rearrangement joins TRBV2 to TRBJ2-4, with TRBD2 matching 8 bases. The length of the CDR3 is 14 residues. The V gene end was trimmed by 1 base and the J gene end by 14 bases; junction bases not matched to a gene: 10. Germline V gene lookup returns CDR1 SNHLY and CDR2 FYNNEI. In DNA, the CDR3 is TGTGCCAGCAGTGAAGAGCGGGGGAACCGAATGGAGTACTTC. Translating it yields CASSEERGNRMEYF.

The CDR3: CASSEWDNQETQYF. CDR3 sequence (DNA): TGTGCCAGCAGTGAATGGGACAACCAAGAGACCCAGTACTTC. The rearrangement uses TRBV2 and TRBJ2-5; TRBD1 might be the D (6 bases). Trimming removed 2 bases from V and 0 bases from J, with 7 bases in between. From germline, CDR1 is SNHLY and CDR2 FYNNEI. This CDR3 contains 14 residues.

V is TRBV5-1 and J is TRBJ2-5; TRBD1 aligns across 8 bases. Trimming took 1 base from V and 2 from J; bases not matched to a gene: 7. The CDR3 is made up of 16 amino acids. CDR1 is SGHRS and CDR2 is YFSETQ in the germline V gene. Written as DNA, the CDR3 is TGCGCCAGCAGCTTGTACTACGACAGGGGACAAGAGACCCAGTACTTC. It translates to CASSLYYDRGQETQYF.

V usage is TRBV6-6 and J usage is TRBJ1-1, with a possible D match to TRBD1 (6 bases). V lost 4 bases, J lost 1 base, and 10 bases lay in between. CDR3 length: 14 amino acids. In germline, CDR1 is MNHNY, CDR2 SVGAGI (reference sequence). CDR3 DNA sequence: TGTGCCAGCAGTTTTGGGGGCTCGAACACTGAAGCTTTCTTT. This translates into CASSFGGSNTEAFF.

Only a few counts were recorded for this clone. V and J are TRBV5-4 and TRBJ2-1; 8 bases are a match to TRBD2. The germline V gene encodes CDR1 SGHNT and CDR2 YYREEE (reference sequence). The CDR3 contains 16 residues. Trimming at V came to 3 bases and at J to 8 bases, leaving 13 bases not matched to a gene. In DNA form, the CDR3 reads TGTGCCAGCAGCTCCTCGGGGGTAGCGGGGTTCGATGAGCAGTTCTTC. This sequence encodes CASSSSGVAGFDEQFF. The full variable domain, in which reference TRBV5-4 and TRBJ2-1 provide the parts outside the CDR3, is ETGVTQSPTHLIKTRGQQVTLRCSSQSGHNTVSWYQQALGQGPQFIFQYYREEENGRGNFPPRFSGLQFPNYSSELNVNALELDDSALYLCASSSSGVAGFDEQFFGPGTRLTVL.

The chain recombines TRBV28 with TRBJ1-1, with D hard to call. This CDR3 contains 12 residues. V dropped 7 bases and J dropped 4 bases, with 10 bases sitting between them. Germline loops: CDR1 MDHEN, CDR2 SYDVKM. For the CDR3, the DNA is TGTGCCAGCATCACTCCTGGCACTGAAGCTTTCTTT. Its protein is CASITPGTEAFF.

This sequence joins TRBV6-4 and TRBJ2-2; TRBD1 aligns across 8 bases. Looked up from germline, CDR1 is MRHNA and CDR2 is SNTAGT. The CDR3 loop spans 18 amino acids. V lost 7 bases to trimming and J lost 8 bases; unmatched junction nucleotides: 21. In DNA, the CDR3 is TGTGCCAGCAACCCGGACTCCCCCAGGGGGCTATGCTGGGGGGAGCTGTTTTTT. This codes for CASNPDSPRGLCWGELFF.

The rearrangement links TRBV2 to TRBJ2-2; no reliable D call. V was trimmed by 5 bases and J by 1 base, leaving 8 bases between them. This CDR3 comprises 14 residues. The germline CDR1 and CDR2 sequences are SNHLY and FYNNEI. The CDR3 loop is CASSPQVNTGELFF. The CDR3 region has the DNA TGTGCCAGCAGTCCCCAGGTGAACACCGGGGAGCTGTTTTTT.

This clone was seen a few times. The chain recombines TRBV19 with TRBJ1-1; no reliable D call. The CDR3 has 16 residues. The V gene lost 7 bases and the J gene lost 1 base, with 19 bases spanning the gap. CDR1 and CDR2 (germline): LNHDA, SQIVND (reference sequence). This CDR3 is CASTHRAGSRNTEAFF. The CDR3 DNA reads TGTGCCAGTACTCATAGGGCGGGAAGCAGGAACACTGAAGCTTTCTTT.

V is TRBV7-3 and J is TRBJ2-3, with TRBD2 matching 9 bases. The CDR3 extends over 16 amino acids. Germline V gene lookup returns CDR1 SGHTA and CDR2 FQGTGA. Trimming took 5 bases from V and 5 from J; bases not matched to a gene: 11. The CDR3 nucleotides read TGTGCCAGCAGCCCCCGGGGCGGGGGGGAGGGAGATACGCAGTATTTT. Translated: CASSPRGGGEGDTQYF.

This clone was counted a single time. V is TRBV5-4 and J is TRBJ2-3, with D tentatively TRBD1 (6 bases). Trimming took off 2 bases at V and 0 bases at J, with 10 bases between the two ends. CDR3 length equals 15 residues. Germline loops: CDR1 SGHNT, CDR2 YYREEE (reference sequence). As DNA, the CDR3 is TGTGCCAGCAGCTTCGGCCAGGGGAGCACAGATACGCAGTATTTT. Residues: CASSFGQGSTDTQYF.

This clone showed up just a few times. The CDR3 here is CAWNGGVPNTEAFF. The CDR3 DNA reads as TGTGCCTGGAATGGGGGGGTCCCGAACACTGAAGCTTTCTTT. The rearrangement links TRBV30 to TRBJ1-1, with D perhaps matching TRBD1 (5 bases). V was cut by 4 bases and J by 1 base, with 13 bases left in between. The germline V gene has CDR1 GTSNPN and CDR2 SVGIG (reference sequence). CDR3 length: 14 amino acids.

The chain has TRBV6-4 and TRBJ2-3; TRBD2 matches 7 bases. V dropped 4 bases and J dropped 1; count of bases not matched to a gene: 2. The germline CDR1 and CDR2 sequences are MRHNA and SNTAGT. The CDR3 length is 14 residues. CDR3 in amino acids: CASSAAGGTDTQYF. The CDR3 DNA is TGTGCCAGCAGTGCGGCGGGGGGCACAGATACGCAGTATTTT.

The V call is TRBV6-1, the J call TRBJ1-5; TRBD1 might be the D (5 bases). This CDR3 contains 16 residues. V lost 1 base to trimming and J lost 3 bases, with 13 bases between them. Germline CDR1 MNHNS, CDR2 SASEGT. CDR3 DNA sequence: TGTGCCAGCAGTGAAGGCCGGGGGAGGACCAATCAGCCCCAGCATTTT. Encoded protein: CASSEGRGRTNQPQHF.

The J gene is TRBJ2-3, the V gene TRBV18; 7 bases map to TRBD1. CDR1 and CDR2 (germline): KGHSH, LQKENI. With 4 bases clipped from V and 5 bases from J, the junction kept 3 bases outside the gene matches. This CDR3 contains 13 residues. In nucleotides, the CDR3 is TGTGCCAGCTCACAGGACAGGCTAGATACGCAGTATTTT. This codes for CASSQDRLDTQYF. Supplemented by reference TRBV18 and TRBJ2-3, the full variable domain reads NAGVMQNPRHLVRRRGQEARLRCSPMKGHSHVYWYRQLPEEGLKFMVYLQKENIIDESGMPKERFSAEFPKEGPSILRIQQVVRGDSAAYFCASSQDRLDTQYFGPGTRLTVL.